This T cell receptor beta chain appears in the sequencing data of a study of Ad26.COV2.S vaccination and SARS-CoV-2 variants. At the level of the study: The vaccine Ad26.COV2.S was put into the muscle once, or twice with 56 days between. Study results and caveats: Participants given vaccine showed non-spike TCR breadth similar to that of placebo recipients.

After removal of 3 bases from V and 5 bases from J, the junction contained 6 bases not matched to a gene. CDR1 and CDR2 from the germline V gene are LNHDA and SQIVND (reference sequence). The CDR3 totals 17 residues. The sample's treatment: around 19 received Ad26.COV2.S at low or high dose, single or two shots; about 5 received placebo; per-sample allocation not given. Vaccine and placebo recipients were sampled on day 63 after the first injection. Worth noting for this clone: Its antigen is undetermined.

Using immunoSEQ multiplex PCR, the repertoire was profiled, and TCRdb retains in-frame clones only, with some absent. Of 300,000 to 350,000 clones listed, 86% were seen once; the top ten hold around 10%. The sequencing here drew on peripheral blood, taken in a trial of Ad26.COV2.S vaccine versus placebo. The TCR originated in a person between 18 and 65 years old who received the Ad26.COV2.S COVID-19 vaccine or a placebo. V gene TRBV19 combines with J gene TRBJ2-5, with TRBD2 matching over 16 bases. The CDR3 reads CASSMGTSGRAVETQYF. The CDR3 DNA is TGTGCCAGTAGTATGGGGACTAGCGGGAGGGCCGTGGAGACCCAGTACTTC. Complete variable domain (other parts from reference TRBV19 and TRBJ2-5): DGGITQSPKYLFRKEGQNVTLSCEQNLNHDAMYWYRQDPGQGLRLIYYSQIVNDFQKGDIAEGYSVSREKKESFPLTVTSAQKNPTAFYLCASSMGTSGRAVETQYFGPGTRLLVL.